This is a list of T cell receptor beta chains from one sample in a study of control samples from healthy donors and cancer patients. Sequencing was performed with immunoSEQ multiplex PCR; in TCRdb, only in-frame clones are kept and a portion is missing. Of 150,000 or so clones listed, over 90% are singletons. The sequenced sample was PBMCs. The source is a man aged 60 to 75 with colorectal cancer. CDR3s include the opening cysteine and the closing phenylalanine or tryptophan. Each record gives: V gene, J gene, clone size, D gene, CDR3 protein, CDR3 DNA. D genes are given only for firm matches. For some rows the clone size is stated as once, few or many, or as a class when expanded; others skip it.

TRBV5-1	TRBJ1-5	.	.	CALWGGQPQHF	TGCGCCTTGTGGGGGGGTCAGCCCCAGCATTTT
TRBV15	TRBJ1-1	.	.	CATSRGGLNTEAFF	TGTGCCACCAGCAGAGGTGGGTTGAACACTGAAGCTTTCTTT
TRBV10-2	TRBJ1-6	.	.	CASSGNGNSPLHF	TGCGCCAGCAGCGGGAACGGGAATTCACCCCTCCACTTT
TRBV5-1	TRBJ1-4	.	TRBD1	CASSLGRDRVSGKLFF	TGCGCCAGCAGCTTAGGCCGGGACAGGGTGTCCGGAAAACTGTTTTTT
TRBV5-1	TRBJ2-5	.	TRBD1	CASSLERTGQETQYF	TGCGCCAGCAGCTTGGAAAGGACAGGGCAAGAGACCCAGTACTTC
TRBV18	TRBJ2-3	.	.	CASSPGGATDTQYF	TGTGCCAGCTCACCTGGGGGAGCCACAGATACGCAGTATTTT
TRBV7-2	TRBJ1-6	.	.	CASSLDGAGNNSPLHF	TGTGCCAGCAGCTTAGATGGTGCGGGTAACAATTCACCCCTCCACTTT
TRBV6-2/TRBV6-3	TRBJ1-2	.	.	CASSHREGNGYTF	TGTGCCAGCAGCCACAGGGAAGGCAATGGCTACACCTTC
TRBV4-1	TRBJ1-5	few	.	CASSPRGGSNQPQHF	TGCGCCAGCAGCCCCCGAGGCGGGAGCAATCAGCCCCAGCATTTT
TRBV5-8	TRBJ1-4	.	.	CASSLTQVNEKLFF	TGTGCCAGCAGCTTGACGCAGGTTAATGAAAAACTGTTTTTT
TRBV5-1	TRBJ1-4	.	.	CASSLVKTGEAANEKLFF	TGCGCCAGCAGCTTGGTCAAGACAGGCGAGGCGGCTAATGAAAAACTGTTTTTT
TRBV28	TRBJ2-3	.	TRBD1	CATWGQSLTDTQYF	TGTGCCACCTGGGGACAGTCTCTCACAGATACGCAGTATTTT
TRBV9	TRBJ1-1	.	TRBD1	CASSVQDRGEAFF	TGTGCCAGCAGCGTACAAGACAGGGGAGAAGCTTTCTTT
TRBV5-6	TRBJ1-5	.	TRBD1	CASSLSTGGNQPQHF	TGTGCCAGCAGCTTGTCAACAGGGGGCAATCAGCCCCAGCATTTT
TRBV24-1	TRBJ1-3	.	TRBD1	CATSGTGEGNTIYF	TGTGCCACCAGCGGGACAGGGGAAGGAAACACCATATATTTT
TRBV4-1	TRBJ1-3	.	.	CASSQTGRYGNTIYF	TGCGCCAGCAGCCAAACCGGACGTTATGGAAACACCATATATTTT
TRBV6-5	TRBJ1-3	.	.	CASRPDRSSGNTIYF	TGTGCCAGCAGACCGGACAGATCATCAGGAAACACCATATATTTT
TRBV19	TRBJ1-5	.	.	CASSIEGPPQPQHF	TGTGCCAGTAGTATAGAAGGGCCCCCTCAGCCCCAGCATTTT
TRBV2	TRBJ2-3	.	.	CASSRGRSTDTQYF	TGTGCCAGCAGTAGGGGCAGGAGCACAGATACGCAGTATTTT
TRBV23-1	TRBJ2-5	.	.	CASSQFRGGRQETQYF	TGCGCCAGCAGTCAATTTAGAGGGGGGAGGCAAGAGACCCAGTACTTC
TRBV19	TRBJ1-1	once	.	CASSMREGPTEAFF	TGTGCCAGTAGTATGAGGGAAGGGCCGACGGAAGCTTTCTTT
TRBV5-1	TRBJ2-6	.	.	CASRRRVGYDLSGANVLTF	TGCGCCAGCAGACGAAGGGTAGGCTACGACCTCTCTGGGGCCAACGTCCTGACTTTC
TRBV4-3	TRBJ2-3	once	.	CASSQDVSTDTQYF	TGCGCCAGCAGCCAAGATGTAAGCACAGATACGCAGTATTTT
TRBV12-3/TRBV12-4	TRBJ1-2	.	.	CASSLALGVGYTF	TGTGCCAGCAGTTTAGCCTTAGGGGTTGGCTACACCTTC
TRBV10-3	TRBJ2-1	.	TRBD2	CAISLAGLAYNEQFF	TGTGCCATCAGTTTAGCGGGGTTGGCCTACAATGAGCAGTTCTTC
TRBV2	TRBJ1-5	.	TRBD1	CASSGQGAQPQHF	TGTGCCAGCAGTGGACAGGGCGCCCAGCCCCAGCATTTT
TRBV24-1	TRBJ2-1	.	TRBD1	CATSERTGSSYNEQFF	TGTGCCACCAGTGAGCGGACAGGGAGCTCCTACAATGAGCAGTTCTTC
TRBV5-8	TRBJ1-6	.	.	CASSLSAKGYGSPLHF	TGTGCCAGCAGCTTGTCCGCTAAGGGGTACGGTTCACCCCTCCACTTT
TRBV15	TRBJ1-2	.	.	CATSRDAAGSYGYTF	TGTGCCACCAGCAGAGATGCGGCAGGTTCCTATGGCTACACCTTC
TRBV7-9	TRBJ1-2	.	.	CASSPQENYGYTF	TGTGCCAGCAGCCCACAGGAGAACTATGGCTACACCTTC
TRBV6-5	TRBJ1-1	.	TRBD1	CASSVQGDTEAFF	TGTGCCAGCAGCGTACAGGGGGACACTGAAGCTTTCTTT
TRBV19	TRBJ2-5	.	TRBD2	CASSEDLAGQETQYF	TGTGCCAGTAGTGAGGACCTAGCGGGGCAAGAGACCCAGTACTTC
TRBV27	TRBJ1-2	.	.	CASRGRGRPNYGYTF	TGTGCCAGCAGGGGCCGGGGACGACCTAACTATGGCTACACCTTC
TRBV5-4	TRBJ2-7	few	TRBD1	CASSLGGQGDYEQYF	TGTGCCAGCAGCTTGGGGGGGCAGGGGGACTACGAGCAGTACTTC
TRBV11-2	TRBJ1-5	.	.	CASSFEVGQSNQPQHF	TGTGCCAGCAGCTTCGAAGTGGGACAAAGCAATCAGCCCCAGCATTTT
TRBV19	TRBJ2-3	.	.	CASSPSTDTQYF	TGTGCCAGTAGTCCTAGCACAGATACGCAGTATTTT
TRBV10-3	TRBJ2-3	few	.	CAISEPRTETQYF	TGTGCCATCAGTGAGCCCCGGACGGAGACGCAGTATTTT
TRBV5-4	TRBJ2-5	.	.	CASSLEQYQETQYF	TGTGCCAGCAGCTTGGAGCAGTACCAAGAGACCCAGTACTTC
TRBV4-1	TRBJ2-1	.	TRBD2	CASSQRGVASGASYNEQFF	TGCGCCAGCAGCCAAAGGGGGGTCGCTAGCGGGGCCTCCTACAATGAGCAGTTCTTC
TRBV10-3	TRBJ1-2	.	.	CATSYRASYGYTF	TGTGCCACCTCATACAGGGCGAGCTATGGCTACACCTTC
TRBV18	TRBJ2-7	.	.	CASSADRPYEQYF	TGTGCCAGCTCTGCCGACAGACCCTACGAGCAGTACTTC
TRBV7-2	TRBJ1-4	.	TRBD1	CASSPDRGQRLFF	TGTGCCAGCAGCCCAGACAGGGGACAACGACTGTTTTTT
TRBV19	TRBJ2-1	.	TRBD2	CASRSREGSYNEQFF	TGTGCCAGTAGAAGTCGGGAGGGCTCCTACAATGAGCAGTTCTTC
TRBV19	TRBJ2-2	.	.	CASTGDHANTGELFF	TGTGCCAGTACAGGGGATCACGCGAACACCGGGGAGCTGTTTTTT
TRBV6-5	TRBJ1-2	.	.	CASSYSETNYGYTF	TGTGCCAGCAGTTACTCGGAAACCAACTATGGCTACACCTTC
TRBV27	TRBJ2-7	.	.	CASRRDGASYEQYF	TGTGCCAGCAGACGAGACGGAGCCTCCTACGAGCAGTACTTC
TRBV7-9	TRBJ2-7	.	TRBD1	CASSSPNRGLTSYEQYF	TGTGCCAGCAGCTCGCCAAACAGGGGGCTAACCTCCTACGAGCAGTACTTC
TRBV2	TRBJ1-5	.	.	CASRQRESQPQHF	TGTGCCAGCAGGCAAAGGGAAAGTCAGCCCCAGCATTTT
TRBV5-6	TRBJ2-7	.	TRBD2	CASSPSGLLSYEQYF	TGTGCCAGCAGCCCGTCGGGACTACTCTCCTACGAGCAGTACTTC
TRBV19	TRBJ2-3	.	.	CASSIAGGDTQYF	TGTGCCAGTAGTATAGCAGGTGGAGATACGCAGTATTTT
TRBV12-3/TRBV12-4	TRBJ1-2	.	.	CASSTRGGYTF	TGTGCCAGCAGTACTCGCGGTGGCTACACCTTC
TRBV4-3	TRBJ2-7	few	TRBD1	CASSYDRGHYEQYF	TGCGCCAGCAGCTACGACAGGGGGCACTACGAGCAGTACTTC